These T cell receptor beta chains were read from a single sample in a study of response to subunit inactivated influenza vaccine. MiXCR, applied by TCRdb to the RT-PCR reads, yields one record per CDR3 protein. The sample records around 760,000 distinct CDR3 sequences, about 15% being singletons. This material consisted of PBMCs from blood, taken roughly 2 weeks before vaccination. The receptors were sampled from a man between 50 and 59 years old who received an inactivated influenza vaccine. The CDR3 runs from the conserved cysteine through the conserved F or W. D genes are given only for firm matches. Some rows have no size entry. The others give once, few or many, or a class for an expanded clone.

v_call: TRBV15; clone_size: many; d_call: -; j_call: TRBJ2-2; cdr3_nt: TGTGCCACCAGCAGAGGAGGGACGGGTACCGGGGAGCTGTTTTTT; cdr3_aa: CATSRGGTGTGELFF
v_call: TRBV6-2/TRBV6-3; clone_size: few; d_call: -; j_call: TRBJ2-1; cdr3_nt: TGTGCCAGCAGTTACTCCGGGGTCTCCTACAATGAGCAGTTCTTC; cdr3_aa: CASSYSGVSYNEQFF
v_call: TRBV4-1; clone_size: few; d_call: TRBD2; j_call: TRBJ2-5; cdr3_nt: TGCGCCAGCAGCCAAACTAGCGGGGGAGGAGAGACCCAGTACTTC; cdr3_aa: CASSQTSGGGETQYF
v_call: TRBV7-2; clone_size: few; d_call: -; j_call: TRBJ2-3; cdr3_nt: TGTGCCAGCAGCTTTGACCGGGTTAGCACAGATACGCAGTATTTT; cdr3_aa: CASSFDRVSTDTQYF
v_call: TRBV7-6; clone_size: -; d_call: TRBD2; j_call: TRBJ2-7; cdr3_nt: TGTGCCAGCAGCCCAAGACTAGCGGGAGGGTTCGAGCAGTACTTC; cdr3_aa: CASSPRLAGGFEQYF
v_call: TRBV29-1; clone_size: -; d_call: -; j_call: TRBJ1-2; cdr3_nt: TGCAGCGTTGGAGGAGGAGCGGGTTTGACCTATGGCTACACCTTC; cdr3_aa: CSVGGGAGLTYGYTF
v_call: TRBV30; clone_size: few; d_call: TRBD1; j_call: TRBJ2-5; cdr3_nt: TGTGCCTGGAGTGTAGGCAGGGGGCGAGAGACCCAGTACTTC; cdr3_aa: CAWSVGRGRETQYF
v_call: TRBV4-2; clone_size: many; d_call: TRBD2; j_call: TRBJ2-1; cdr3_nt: TGTGCCAGCAGCCAAGCGGGAGGCCCTCCCTACAATGAGCAGTTCTTC; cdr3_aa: CASSQAGGPPYNEQFF
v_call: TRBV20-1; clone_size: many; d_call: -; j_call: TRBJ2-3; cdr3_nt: TGCAGTGCTATCATCCTAAGCGGTACCACAGATACGCAGTATTTT; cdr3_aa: CSAIILSGTTDTQYF
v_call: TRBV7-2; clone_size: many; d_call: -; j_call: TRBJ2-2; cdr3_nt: TGTGCCAGCAGCTTATGGACCGCGAACACCGGGGAGCTGTTTTTT; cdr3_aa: CASSLWTANTGELFF
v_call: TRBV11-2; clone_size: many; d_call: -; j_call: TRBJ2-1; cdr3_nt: TGTGCCAGCAGCCTGACAACGGGGTACAATGAGCAGTTCTTC; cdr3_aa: CASSLTTGYNEQFF
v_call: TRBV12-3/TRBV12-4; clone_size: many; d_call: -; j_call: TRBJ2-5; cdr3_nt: TGTGCCAGCAGTTTAGACTACGGGGAGACCCAGTACTTC; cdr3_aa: CASSLDYGETQYF
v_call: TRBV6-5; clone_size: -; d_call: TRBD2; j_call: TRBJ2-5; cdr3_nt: TGTGCCAGCAGTTCCACACAGCGGGGGGGCCGAGAGACCCAGTACTTC; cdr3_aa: CASSSTQRGGRETQYF